The 26 T cell receptor beta chains below come from one sample, sequenced in a study of Ad26.COV2.S vaccination and SARS-CoV-2 variants. TCRdb's copy holds only in-frame clones and misses some; the assay was immunoSEQ multiplex PCR. The sample has roughly 400,000 clones, about 91% seen once. Noted treatment: 15 to 20 received Ad26.COV2.S at low or high dose, single or two shots; 5 received placebo; per-sample allocation not given. It was on day 63 after the first vaccine or placebo injection that samples were taken. Sequencing used peripheral blood, obtained in a trial of Ad26.COV2.S vaccine versus placebo. The receptor set was obtained from a person between 18 and 59 years old who received the Ad26.COV2.S COVID-19 vaccine or a placebo.

The table lists this clone with a count of one. The chain combines TRBV28 with TRBJ2-2; 8 bases line up with TRBD2. The CDR3 contains 15 residues. The V gene end was trimmed by 8 bases and the J gene end by 6 bases; junction bases not matched to a gene: 11. Germline CDR1 reads MDHEN; CDR2 reads SYDVKM. The CDR3 protein is CASALAGGWAGELFF. The CDR3, as DNA: TGTGCCAGCGCCCTGGCGGGAGGTTGGGCCGGGGAGCTGTTTTTT. Full variable domain (outside the CDR3, taken from reference TRBV28 and TRBJ2-2): DVKVTQSSRYLVKRTGEKVFLECVQDMDHENMFWYRQDPGLGLRLIYFSYDVKMKEKGDIPEGYSVSREKKERFSLILESASTNQTSMYLCASALAGGWAGELFFGEGSRLTVL.

This chain connects TRBV2 to TRBJ1-5; 7 bases match TRBD1. Germline V gene lookup returns CDR1 SNHLY and CDR2 FYNNEI. V dropped 3 bases and J dropped 3; count of bases not matched to a gene: 5. The CDR3 runs 15 residues. The CDR3 bases are TGTGCCAGCAGTGATGACAGGGTAAACAATCAGCCCCAGCATTTT. Amino acids: CASSDDRVNNQPQHF.

The J gene is TRBJ2-7, the V gene TRBV3-1 (or the pseudogene TRBV3-2); the match to TRBD2 covers 12 bases. Looked up from germline, CDR1 is LGHDT and CDR2 is YNNKEL (reference sequence). Germline trimming cut 5 bases from V and 4 bases from J; bases unmatched to any gene: 15. The CDR3 is made up of 18 amino acids. The CDR3 spells CASSTPTSGSVIRYEQYF. The CDR3 DNA reads TGTGCCAGCAGCACTCCGACTAGCGGGAGTGTCATAAGGTACGAGCAGTACTTC.

The gene calls are TRBV7-2 and TRBJ2-1, with a tentative D call TRBD1 (6 bases). This CDR3 is 15 amino acids long. CDR1 SGHTA and CDR2 FQGNSA come from the germline V gene. Trimming took off 5 bases at V and 4 bases at J, with 15 bases between the two ends. The CDR3 DNA reads TGTGCCAGCAGCCCAGGGGCTAACCTATACAATGAGCAGTTCTTC. Translation: CASSPGANLYNEQFF.

J is TRBJ1-5 and V is TRBV5-1; D unclear. The germline CDR1 and CDR2 sequences are SGHRS and YFSETQ. CDR3 length equals 14 residues. The germline V and J ends were trimmed by 8 bases and 3 bases, with 15 bases remaining between them. Here the CDR3 DNA reads TGCGCCAGTTCGTTGGACGGAGACAATCAGCCCCAGCATTTT. Its translation: CASSLDGDNQPQHF.

The chain is built from TRBV7-2 and TRBJ2-7; TRBD2 might be the D (6 bases). The CDR3 runs to 15 residues. Germline-derived CDR1 and CDR2 are SGHTA and FQGNSA. The V end was cut by 0 bases, the J end by 3 bases, with 12 bases between. CDR3 DNA: TGTGCCAGCAGCTTAGCGTTCGGAGGGGTCTACGAGCAGTACTTC. It codes for CASSLAFGGVYEQYF.

The chain carries TRBV10-2 and TRBJ2-7; tentative D call: TRBD1 (5 bases). This CDR3 is built from 14 residues. The V gene's germline CDR1 is WSHSY and CDR2 SAAADI. The V end lost 3 bases, the J end lost 2 bases, and 11 bases lay between the germline ends. CDR3 loop: CASSDYRPAYEQYF. The CDR3 nucleotides read TGCGCCAGCAGTGACTACAGGCCGGCCTACGAGCAGTACTTC.

The chain carries TRBV30 and TRBJ1-1; 7 bases agree with TRBD1. V dropped 2 bases and J dropped 6; count of bases not matched to a gene: 3. The germline gives CDR1 GTSNPN, CDR2 SVGIG (reference sequence). This CDR3 has 12 amino acids. The CDR3 region has the DNA TGTGCCTGGAGTCGACAGGGTTCTGAAGCTTTCTTT. It translates to CAWSRQGSEAFF.

This clone was seen more than once but under ten times. V and J are TRBV4-1 and TRBJ1-5; no firm D call. Germline V gene sequence: CDR1 MGHRA, CDR2 YSYEKL. V lost 1 base and J 2 bases, leaving 21 bases between the germline ends. The CDR3 sequence is 19 residues long. The CDR3 DNA is TGCGCCAGCAGCCAAGTTGGTGGGGTGACAAAAGAAGGCAATCAGCCCCAGCATTTT. It is translated as CASSQVGGVTKEGNQPQHF.

The chain recombines TRBV7-2 with TRBJ2-3; tentative D call: TRBD1 (6 bases). V was trimmed by 6 bases and J by 2 bases, leaving 15 bases between them. Germline assignment: CDR1 SGHTA and CDR2 FQGNSA. This CDR3 is 15 amino acids long. CDR3 amino acids: CASSSDRPITDTQYF. DNA of the CDR3: TGTGCCAGCAGTTCAGACAGGCCGATCACAGATACGCAGTATTTT.

The chain links TRBV5-4 to TRBJ2-1, with 7 bases lining up with TRBD2. There are 15 residues in the CDR3. J gave up 4 bases and V 5 bases, and 9 bases lay outside the gene matches. Germline V gene data show CDR1 as SGHNT and CDR2 as YYREEE (reference sequence). The chain's CDR3 is CASSSTSALYNEQFF. CDR3 DNA sequence: TGTGCCAGCAGTTCCACTAGCGCTTTATACAATGAGCAGTTCTTC.

The chain uses TRBV4-2 and TRBJ2-2; D is uncertain. This CDR3 spans 14 amino acids. Trimming removed 3 bases at V and 7 bases at J, with 12 bases between. Germline V gives CDR1 LGHNA, CDR2 YNFKEQ. CDR3 coding DNA: TGTGCCAGCAGCCACCCCTTACCTGGCGGGGAGCTGTTTTTT. It is translated as CASSHPLPGGELFF.

The V call is TRBV6-5, the J call TRBJ1-1, with a possible D match to TRBD1 (5 bases). The germline V gene has CDR1 MNHEY and CDR2 SVGAGI. This CDR3 has 15 residues. The ends were cut back, 5 bases at V and 10 bases at J, with 23 bases in the middle. The CDR3 DNA is TGTGCCAGCAGTCCTGACGACAGCTCTAACACTCGAGCTTTCTTT. It translates to CASSPDDSSNTRAFF.

This clone was detected a few times. The chain recombines TRBV9 with TRBJ1-1; unclear D gene. Between the trimmed V and J ends, which lost 3 bases and 4 bases, there was a span of 10 bases. The CDR3 contains 13 residues. From germline, CDR1 is SGDLS and CDR2 YYNGEE. CDR3 nucleotides: TGTGCCAGCAGCGGGAAGGTTGGCACTGAAGCTTTCTTT. It translates to CASSGKVGTEAFF.

This chain joins TRBV27 and TRBJ2-1; 8 bases are shared with TRBD2. Germline V gene data show CDR1 as MNHEY and CDR2 as SMNVEV (reference sequence). The ends lost 2 bases at V and 0 bases at J; junction bases unmatched: 6. There are 17 residues in the CDR3. CDR3: CASSLGSGSSSYNEQFF. The DNA for the CDR3 is TGTGCCAGCAGTTTAGGCAGCGGGAGTAGCTCCTACAATGAGCAGTTCTTC.

V and J are TRBV2 and TRBJ1-1; D is perhaps TRBD1 (5 bases). V dropped 6 bases and J dropped 5 bases, with 13 bases sitting between them. Germline V lookup: CDR1 SNHLY, CDR2 FYNNEI. The CDR3 contains 13 residues. The DNA of the CDR3 is TGTGCCAGCAGGAGGGAGGGGTTTACTGAAGCTTTCTTT. Translation: CASRREGFTEAFF.

This clone has just one count. The chain uses TRBV28 and TRBJ1-2; D perhaps matches TRBD1 (5 bases). The CDR3 runs to 13 residues. The germline V gene encodes CDR1 MDHEN and CDR2 SYDVKM. Trimming left V 6 bases short and J 5 bases short, with 13 bases between. CDR3: CASSQGREYGYTF. The DNA of the CDR3 is TGTGCCAGCAGCCAAGGCAGGGAGTATGGCTACACCTTC.

The genes are TRBV28 and TRBJ1-2; D remains ambiguous. Trimming took off 4 bases at V and 0 bases at J, with 15 bases between the two ends. CDR1 is MDHEN, CDR2 SYDVKM, per germline. The CDR3 is 16 residues long. CDR3 in DNA: TGTGCCAGCAGTTCAAGGGCGGACCCAGCTAACTATGGCTACACCTTC. Residues: CASSSRADPANYGYTF.

This clone appeared a single time. V and J are TRBV4-1 and TRBJ2-7; no definite D call. Trimming took off 1 base at V and 3 bases at J, with 10 bases between the two ends. This CDR3 has 14 amino acids. CDR1 and CDR2 (germline): MGHRA, YSYEKL. The CDR3 DNA reads TGCGCCAGCAGCCAAGGCTCAGGCTACTACGAGCAGTACTTC. Protein: CASSQGSGYYEQYF.

This chain connects TRBV28 to TRBJ2-7; D gene uncertain. The CDR3 extends over 13 amino acids. Trimming removed 4 bases at V and 5 bases at J, with 12 bases between. CDR1 and CDR2 from the germline V gene are MDHEN and SYDVKM. CDR3 bases: TGTGCCAGCAGTTCACCCCTGGTTGACGAGCAGTACTTC. This codes for CASSSPLVDEQYF.

The V call is TRBV9, the J call TRBJ2-2, with D tentatively TRBD1 (5 bases). The CDR3 runs to 13 residues. CDR1 and CDR2 (germline): SGDLS, YYNGEE. Trimming stripped 4 bases from V and 3 bases from J, with 7 bases between. The CDR3 DNA is TGTGCCAGCAGCCCACAGGACACCGGGGAGCTGTTTTTT. It yields the protein CASSPQDTGELFF.

The rearrangement links TRBV6-6 to TRBJ2-1, with D unresolved. V dropped 7 bases and J dropped 5 bases, with 12 bases sitting between them. This CDR3 comprises 13 residues. The germline V gene has CDR1 MNHNY and CDR2 SVGAGI (reference sequence). The CDR3 nucleotides are TGTGCCAGCACCCCCCCCACCAACAATGAGCAGTTCTTC. It encodes CASTPPTNNEQFF.

The chain links TRBV11-2 to TRBJ2-7; D unclear. Germline assignment: CDR1 SGHAT and CDR2 FQNNGV. The CDR3 has 15 residues. Deletions cut 2 bases from V and 3 bases from J, with 14 bases between. CDR3 sequence reads: CASSLREGSFYEQYF. For the CDR3, the DNA is TGTGCCAGCAGCTTAAGGGAAGGCTCTTTCTACGAGCAGTACTTC.

This clone came up once. This chain joins TRBV4-2 and TRBJ2-7; TRBD2 matches at 9 bases. The CDR3 is made up of 15 amino acids. Germline values: CDR1 LGHNA, CDR2 YNFKEQ. The junction had 3 bases not matched to a gene; V was cut back by 1 base and J by 2 bases. CDR3: CASSQVTSGPYEQYF. The CDR3 DNA follows: TGTGCCAGCAGCCAAGTGACTAGCGGACCCTACGAGCAGTACTTC.

The chain joins TRBV28 to TRBJ2-3; unclear D gene. Germline V gene lookup returns CDR1 MDHEN and CDR2 SYDVKM. Trimming removed 2 bases from V and 0 bases from J, with 15 bases in between. The CDR3 contains 17 residues. The CDR3 reads CASSLPGVWDSTDTQYF. CDR3 nucleotides: TGTGCCAGCAGTTTACCCGGAGTCTGGGATAGCACAGATACGCAGTATTTT.

The rearrangement joins TRBV3-1 (or the pseudogene TRBV3-2) to TRBJ2-1; D remains ambiguous. The germline V and J ends were trimmed by 3 bases and 0 bases, with 15 bases remaining between them. CDR1 is LGHDT and CDR2 is YNNKEL in the germline V gene (reference sequence). The CDR3 runs to 17 residues. The CDR3 protein is CASSHSLTRGSYNEQFF. The CDR3 nucleotides are TGTGCCAGCAGCCACTCCCTGACACGTGGCTCCTACAATGAGCAGTTCTTC.